One T cell receptor (beta chain) is described in this entry. This entry comes from a study of blood T cell repertoires in COVID-19. Produced via immunoSEQ multiplex PCR; TCRdb's table is partial and in-frame only. The sample shows a few hundred thousand clones, roughly 84% of them seen only once. CDR1 is MNHEY, CDR2 SVGAGI, per germline. V lost 5 bases to trimming and J lost 3 bases, with 14 bases between them. This CDR3 is 14 amino acids long. This sequence was found in a man aged 50 to 60 with active or convalescent COVID-19. This sequence joins TRBV6-5 and TRBJ2-7; the D gene is possibly TRBD2 (5 bases). The sample was peripheral blood. The CDR3 nucleotides read TGTGCCAGCAGTCCCGGACTCACCATCTACGAGCAGTACGTC. Translated: CASSPGLTIYEQYV.